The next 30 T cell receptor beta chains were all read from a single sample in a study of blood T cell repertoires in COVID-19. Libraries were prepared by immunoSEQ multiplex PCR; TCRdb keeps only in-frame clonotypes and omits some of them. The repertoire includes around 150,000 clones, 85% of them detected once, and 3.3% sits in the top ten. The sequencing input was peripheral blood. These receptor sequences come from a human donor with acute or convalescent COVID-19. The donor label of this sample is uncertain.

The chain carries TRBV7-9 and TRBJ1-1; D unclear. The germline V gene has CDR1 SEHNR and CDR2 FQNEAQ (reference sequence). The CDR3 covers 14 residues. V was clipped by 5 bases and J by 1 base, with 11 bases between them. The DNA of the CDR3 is TGTGCCAGCAGCCCTACCCGTCCGAACACTGAAGCTTTCTTT. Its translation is CASSPTRPNTEAFF.

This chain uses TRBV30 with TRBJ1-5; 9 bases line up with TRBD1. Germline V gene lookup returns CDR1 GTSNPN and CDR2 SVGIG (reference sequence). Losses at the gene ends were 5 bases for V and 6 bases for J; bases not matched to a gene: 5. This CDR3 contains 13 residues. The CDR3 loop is CAWSTGGFQPQHF. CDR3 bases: TGTGCCTGGTCTACAGGGGGCTTTCAGCCCCAGCATTTT.

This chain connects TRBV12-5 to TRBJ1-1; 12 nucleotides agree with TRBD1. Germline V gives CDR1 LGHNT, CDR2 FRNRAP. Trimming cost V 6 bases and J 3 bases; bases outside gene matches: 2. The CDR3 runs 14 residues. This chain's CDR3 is CASGGTGGDTEAFF. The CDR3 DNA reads TGTGCTAGTGGGGGGACAGGGGGCGACACTGAAGCTTTCTTT.

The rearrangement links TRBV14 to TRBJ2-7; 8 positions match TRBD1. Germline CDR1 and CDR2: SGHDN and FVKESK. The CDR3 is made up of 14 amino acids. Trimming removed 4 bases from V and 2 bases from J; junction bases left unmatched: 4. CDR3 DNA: TGTGCCAGCAGCCGGACAGGGCAAACCTACGAGCAGTACTTC. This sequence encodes CASSRTGQTYEQYF.

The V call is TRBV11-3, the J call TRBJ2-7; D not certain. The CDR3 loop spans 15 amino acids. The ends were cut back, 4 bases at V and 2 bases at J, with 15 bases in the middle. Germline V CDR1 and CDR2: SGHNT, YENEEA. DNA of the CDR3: TGTGCCAGCAGCTGGGCCCCCAGCCTACCCTACGAGCAGTACTTC. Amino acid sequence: CASSWAPSLPYEQYF.

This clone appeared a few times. This CDR3 reads CASSLVSRGLNTEAFF. DNA for the CDR3: TGCGCCAGCAGCTTAGTAAGTAGGGGCTTGAACACTGAAGCTTTCTTT. The chain employs TRBV5-1 and TRBJ1-1; possible D gene TRBD1, 5 bases. The CDR3 totals 16 residues. Germline assignment: CDR1 SGHRS and CDR2 YFSETQ. V gave up 2 bases and J gave up 0 bases, with 14 bases separating them.

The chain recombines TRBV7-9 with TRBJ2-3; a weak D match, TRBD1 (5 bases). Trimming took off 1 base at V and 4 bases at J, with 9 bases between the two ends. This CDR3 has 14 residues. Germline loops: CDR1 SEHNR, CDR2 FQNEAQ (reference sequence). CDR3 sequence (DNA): TGTGCCAGCAGCTTAGAAGGGGCTGCAGATACGCAGTATTTT. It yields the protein CASSLEGAADTQYF.

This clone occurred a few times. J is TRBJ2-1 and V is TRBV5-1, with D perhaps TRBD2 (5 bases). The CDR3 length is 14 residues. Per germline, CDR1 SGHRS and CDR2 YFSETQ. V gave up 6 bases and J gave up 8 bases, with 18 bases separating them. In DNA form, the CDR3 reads TGCGCCAGCATCCCTTGGGGATTCGGGGATGAGCAGTTCTTC. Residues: CASIPWGFGDEQFF.

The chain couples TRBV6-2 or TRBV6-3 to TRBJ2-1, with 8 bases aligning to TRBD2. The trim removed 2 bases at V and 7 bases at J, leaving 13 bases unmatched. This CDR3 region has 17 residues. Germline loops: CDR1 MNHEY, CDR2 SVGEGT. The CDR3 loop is CASSYRDGRGDTNEQFF. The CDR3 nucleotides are TGTGCCAGCAGTTACAGGGATGGGCGGGGGGACACGAATGAGCAGTTCTTC.

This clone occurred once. The CDR3 DNA follows: TGTGCCAGCAGTTTGTCCGGGACAGGAGACTACGAGCAGTACTTC. Its translation is CASSLSGTGDYEQYF. V usage is TRBV6-5 and J usage is TRBJ2-7; 8 bases are a match to TRBD1. J gave up 3 bases and V 4 bases, and 8 bases lay outside the gene matches. This CDR3 is built from 15 residues. Germline lookup yields CDR1 MNHEY and CDR2 SVGAGI.

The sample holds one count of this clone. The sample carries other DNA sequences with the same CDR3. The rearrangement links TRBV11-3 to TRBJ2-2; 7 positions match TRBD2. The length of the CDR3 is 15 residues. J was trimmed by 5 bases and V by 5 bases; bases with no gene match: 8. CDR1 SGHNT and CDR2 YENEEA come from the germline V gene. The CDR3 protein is CASSPGGGGTGELFF. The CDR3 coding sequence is TGTGCCAGCAGCCCTGGCGGGGGTGGGACCGGGGAGCTGTTTTTT.

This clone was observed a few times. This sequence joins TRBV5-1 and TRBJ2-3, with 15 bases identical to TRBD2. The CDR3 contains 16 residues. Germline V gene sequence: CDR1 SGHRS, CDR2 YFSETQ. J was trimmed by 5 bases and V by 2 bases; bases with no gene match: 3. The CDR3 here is CASSLGTSGGRDTQYF. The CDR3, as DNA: TGCGCCAGCAGCTTAGGGACTAGCGGGGGGAGAGATACGCAGTATTTT. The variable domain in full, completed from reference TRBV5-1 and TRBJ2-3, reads KAGVTQTPRYLIKTRGQQVTLSCSPISGHRSVSWYQQTPGQGLQFLFEYFSETQRNKGNFPGRFSGRQFSNSRSEMNVSTLELGDSALYLCASSLGTSGGRDTQYFGPGTRLTVL.

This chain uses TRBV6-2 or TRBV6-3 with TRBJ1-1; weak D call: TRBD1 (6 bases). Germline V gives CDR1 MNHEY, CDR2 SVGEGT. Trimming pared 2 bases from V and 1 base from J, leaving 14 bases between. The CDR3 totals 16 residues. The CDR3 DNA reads TGTGCCAGCAGTTACAACCCCGGGGGGCCGAACACTGAAGCTTTCTTT. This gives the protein CASSYNPGGPNTEAFF.

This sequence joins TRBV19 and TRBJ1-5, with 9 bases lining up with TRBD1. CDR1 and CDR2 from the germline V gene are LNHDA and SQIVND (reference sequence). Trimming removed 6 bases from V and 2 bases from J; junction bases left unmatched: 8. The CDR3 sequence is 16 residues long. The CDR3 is CASRKNRGQGNQPQHF. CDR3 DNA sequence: TGTGCCAGTAGGAAAAACAGGGGGCAGGGCAATCAGCCCCAGCATTTT.

The CDR3 DNA follows: TGTGCCAGTAGTCCGAGGACAGGGGGGGACACTGAAGCTTTCTTT. Protein product: CASSPRTGGDTEAFF. The gene calls are TRBV19 and TRBJ1-1; 10 bases match TRBD1. The CDR3 has 15 residues. Trimming removed 5 bases from V and 3 bases from J; junction bases left unmatched: 6. CDR1 and CDR2 from the germline V gene are LNHDA and SQIVND (reference sequence).

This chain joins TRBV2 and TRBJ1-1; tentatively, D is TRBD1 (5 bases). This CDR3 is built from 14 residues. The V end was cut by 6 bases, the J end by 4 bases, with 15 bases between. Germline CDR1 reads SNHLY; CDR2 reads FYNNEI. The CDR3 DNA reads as TGTGCCAGCAGCCTAGGGGTGATGGGCACTGAAGCTTTCTTT. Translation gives CASSLGVMGTEAFF. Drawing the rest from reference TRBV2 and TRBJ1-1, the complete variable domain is EPEVTQTPSHQVTQMGQEVILRCVPISNHLYFYWYRQILGQKVEFLVSFYNNEISEKSEIFDDQFSVERPDGSNFTLKIRSTKLEDSAMYFCASSLGVMGTEAFFGQGTRLTVV.

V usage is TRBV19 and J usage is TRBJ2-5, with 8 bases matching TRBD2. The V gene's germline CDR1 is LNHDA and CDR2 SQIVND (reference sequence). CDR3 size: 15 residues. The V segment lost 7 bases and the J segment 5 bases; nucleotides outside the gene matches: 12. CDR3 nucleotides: TGTGCCAGTACCAAGACTAGCGTGGAGGTGGAGACCCAGTACTTC. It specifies CASTKTSVEVETQYF.

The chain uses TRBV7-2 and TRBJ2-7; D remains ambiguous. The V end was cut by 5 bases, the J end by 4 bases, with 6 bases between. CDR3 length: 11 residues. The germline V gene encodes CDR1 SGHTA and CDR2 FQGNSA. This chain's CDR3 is CASSPGYEQYF. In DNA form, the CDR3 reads TGTGCCAGCAGCCCAGGTTACGAGCAGTACTTC.

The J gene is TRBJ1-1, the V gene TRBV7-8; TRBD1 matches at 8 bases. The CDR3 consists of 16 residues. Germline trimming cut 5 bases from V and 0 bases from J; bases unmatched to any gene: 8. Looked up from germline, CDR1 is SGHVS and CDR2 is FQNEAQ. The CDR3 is CASSLEPGGLNTEAFF. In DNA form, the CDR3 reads TGTGCCAGCAGCCTAGAACCAGGGGGCCTGAACACTGAAGCTTTCTTT.

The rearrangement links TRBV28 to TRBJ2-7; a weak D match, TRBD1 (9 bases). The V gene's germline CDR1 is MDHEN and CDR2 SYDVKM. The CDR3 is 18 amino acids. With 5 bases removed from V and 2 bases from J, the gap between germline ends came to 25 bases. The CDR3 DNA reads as TGTGCCAGCAGTGTTTTGGGACTAGGACAGGGGACACCCTACGAGCAGTACTTC. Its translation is CASSVLGLGQGTPYEQYF.

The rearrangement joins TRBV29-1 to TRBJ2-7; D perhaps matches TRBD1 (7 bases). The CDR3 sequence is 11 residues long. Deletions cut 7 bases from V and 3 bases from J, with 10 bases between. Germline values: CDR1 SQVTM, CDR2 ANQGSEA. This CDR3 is CSGGDSYEQYF. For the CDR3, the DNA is TGCAGCGGCGGGGACAGCTACGAGCAGTACTTC.

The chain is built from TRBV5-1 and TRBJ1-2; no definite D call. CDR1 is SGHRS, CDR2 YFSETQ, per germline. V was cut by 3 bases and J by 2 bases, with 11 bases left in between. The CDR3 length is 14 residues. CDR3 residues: CASSSVLPNYGYTF. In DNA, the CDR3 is TGCGCCAGCAGCTCTGTTCTACCCAACTATGGCTACACCTTC. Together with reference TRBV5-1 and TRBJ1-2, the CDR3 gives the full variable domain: KAGVTQTPRYLIKTRGQQVTLSCSPISGHRSVSWYQQTPGQGLQFLFEYFSETQRNKGNFPGRFSGRQFSNSRSEMNVSTLELGDSALYLCASSSVLPNYGYTFGSGTRLTVV.

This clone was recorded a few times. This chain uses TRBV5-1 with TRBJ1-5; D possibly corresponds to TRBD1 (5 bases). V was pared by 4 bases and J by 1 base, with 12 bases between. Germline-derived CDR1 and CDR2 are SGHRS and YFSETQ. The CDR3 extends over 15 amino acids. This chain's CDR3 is CASSRDGRSNQPQHF. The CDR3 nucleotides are TGCGCCAGCAGCCGGGACGGGAGGAGCAATCAGCCCCAGCATTTT.

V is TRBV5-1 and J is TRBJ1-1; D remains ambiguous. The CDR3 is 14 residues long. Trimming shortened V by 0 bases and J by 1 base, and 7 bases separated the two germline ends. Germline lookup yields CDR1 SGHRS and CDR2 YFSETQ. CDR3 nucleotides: TGCGCCAGCAGCTTGGATCCGGGGAACACTGAAGCTTTCTTT. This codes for CASSLDPGNTEAFF.

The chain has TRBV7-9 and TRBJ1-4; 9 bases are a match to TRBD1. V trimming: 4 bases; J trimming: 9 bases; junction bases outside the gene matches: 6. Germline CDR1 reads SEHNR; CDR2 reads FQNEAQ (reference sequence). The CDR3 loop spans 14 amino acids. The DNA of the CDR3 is TGTGCCAGCAGCTCCTCGGGACAGGGTCAAAAACTGTTTTTT. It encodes CASSSSGQGQKLFF.

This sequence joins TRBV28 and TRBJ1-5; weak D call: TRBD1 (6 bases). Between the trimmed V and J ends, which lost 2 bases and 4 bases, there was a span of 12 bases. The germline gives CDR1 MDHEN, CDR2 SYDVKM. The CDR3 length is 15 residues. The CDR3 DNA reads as TGTGCCAGCAGTTTACAGGGGAGGGGTAATCAGCCCCAGCATTTT. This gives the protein CASSLQGRGNQPQHF. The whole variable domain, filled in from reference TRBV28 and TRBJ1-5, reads DVKVTQSSRYLVKRTGEKVFLECVQDMDHENMFWYRQDPGLGLRLIYFSYDVKMKEKGDIPEGYSVSREKKERFSLILESASTNQTSMYLCASSLQGRGNQPQHFGDGTRLSIL.

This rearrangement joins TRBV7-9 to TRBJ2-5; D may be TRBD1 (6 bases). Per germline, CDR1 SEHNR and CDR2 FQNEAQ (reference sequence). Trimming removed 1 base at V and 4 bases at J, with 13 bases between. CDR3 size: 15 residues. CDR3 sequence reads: CASSLGGPRAETQYF. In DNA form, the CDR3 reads TGTGCCAGCAGCTTAGGGGGGCCCCGAGCAGAGACCCAGTACTTC.

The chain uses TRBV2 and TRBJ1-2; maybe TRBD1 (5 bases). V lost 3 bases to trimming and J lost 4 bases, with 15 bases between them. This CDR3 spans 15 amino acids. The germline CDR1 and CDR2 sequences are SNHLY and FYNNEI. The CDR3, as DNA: TGTGCCAGCAGTGATAATTCAGGGTCCCTCTATGGCTACACCTTC. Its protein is CASSDNSGSLYGYTF.

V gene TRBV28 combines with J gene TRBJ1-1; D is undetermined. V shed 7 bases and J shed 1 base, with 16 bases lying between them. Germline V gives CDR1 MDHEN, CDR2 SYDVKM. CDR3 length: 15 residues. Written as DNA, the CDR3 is TGTGCCAGCACCTTGGCTGCGGTTCGGAACACTGAAGCTTTCTTT. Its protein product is CASTLAAVRNTEAFF.

CDR3 sequence: CASSHVPDRGAFF. The CDR3 DNA follows: TGTGCCAGTAGCCACGTTCCCGACAGGGGAGCTTTCTTT. V and J are TRBV19 and TRBJ1-1; the match to TRBD1 covers 8 bases. The CDR3 extends over 13 amino acids. Germline V gives CDR1 LNHDA, CDR2 SQIVND (reference sequence). Trimming removed 6 bases from V and 10 bases from J; junction bases left unmatched: 10.